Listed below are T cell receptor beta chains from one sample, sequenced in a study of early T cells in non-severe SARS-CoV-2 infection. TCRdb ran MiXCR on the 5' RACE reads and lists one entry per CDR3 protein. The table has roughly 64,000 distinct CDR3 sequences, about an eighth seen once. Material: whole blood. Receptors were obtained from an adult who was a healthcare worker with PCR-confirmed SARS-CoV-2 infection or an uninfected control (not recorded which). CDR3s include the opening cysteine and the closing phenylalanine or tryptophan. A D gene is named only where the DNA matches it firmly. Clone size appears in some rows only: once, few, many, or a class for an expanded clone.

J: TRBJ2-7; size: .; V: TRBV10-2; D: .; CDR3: CASSRVDGGYEQYF; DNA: TGCGCCAGCAGTAGGGTAGACGGGGGCTATGAGCAGTACTTC
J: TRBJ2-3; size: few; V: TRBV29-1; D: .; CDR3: CSVEPGAVGTDTQYF; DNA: TGCAGCGTTGAGCCGGGGGCCGTTGGCACAGATACGCAGTATTTT
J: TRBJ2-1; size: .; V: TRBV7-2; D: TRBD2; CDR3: CASSPAGTSGGALNEQFF; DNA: TGTGCCAGCAGCCCCGCCGGGACTAGCGGGGGGGCCCTCAATGAGCAGTTCTTC
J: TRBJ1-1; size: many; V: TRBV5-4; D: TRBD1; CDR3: CASSSPGTGGALNTEAFF; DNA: TGTGCCAGCAGCTCTCCCGGGACAGGGGGAGCCTTGAACACTGAAGCTTTCTTT
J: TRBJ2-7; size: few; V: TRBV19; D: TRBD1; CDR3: CASSLRGTGPYEQYF; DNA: TGTGCCAGTAGCCTCAGGGGGACAGGGCCCTACGAGCAGTACTTC
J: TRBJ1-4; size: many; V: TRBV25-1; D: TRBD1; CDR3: CASSESGGGDEKLFF; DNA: TGTGCCAGCAGTGAATCAGGAGGGGGCGACGAAAAACTGTTTTTT
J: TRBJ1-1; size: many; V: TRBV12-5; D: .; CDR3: CASGLGGSTEAFF; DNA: TGTGCTAGTGGTTTGGGGGGGAGTACTGAAGCTTTCTTT
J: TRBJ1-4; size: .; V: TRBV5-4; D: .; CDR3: CASSPGPRPEKLFF; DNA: TGTGCCAGCAGTCCGGGACCCCGTCCAGAGAAACTGTTTTTT
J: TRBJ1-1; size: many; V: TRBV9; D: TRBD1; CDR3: CASSAQGETEAFF; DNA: TGTGCCAGCAGCGCACAGGGGGAGACTGAAGCTTTCTTT
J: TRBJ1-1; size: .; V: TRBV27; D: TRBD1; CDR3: CASSRRGQVNTEAFF; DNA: TGTGCCAGCAGTCGGCGGGGACAGGTGAACACTGAAGCTTTCTTT
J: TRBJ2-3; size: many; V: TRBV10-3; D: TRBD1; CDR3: CAIDRTGRSDTQYF; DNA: TGTGCCATTGACCGGACAGGGAGATCAGATACGCAGTATTTT
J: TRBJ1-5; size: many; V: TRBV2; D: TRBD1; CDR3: CASSEGTDAFNQPQHF; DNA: TGTGCCAGCAGTGAGGGGACAGACGCCTTCAATCAGCCCCAGCATTTT
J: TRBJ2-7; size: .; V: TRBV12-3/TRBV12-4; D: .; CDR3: CASSSAGGYEQYF; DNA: TGTGCCAGCAGCTCCGCCGGGGGCTACGAGCAGTACTTC
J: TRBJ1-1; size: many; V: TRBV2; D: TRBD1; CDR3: CASSVDRAYTEAFF; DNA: TGTGCCAGCAGTGTCGACAGGGCATACACTGAAGCTTTCTTT
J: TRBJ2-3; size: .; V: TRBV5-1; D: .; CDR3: CASSLGSTTDTQYF; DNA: TGCGCCAGCAGCTTGGGCTCCACCACAGATACGCAGTATTTT
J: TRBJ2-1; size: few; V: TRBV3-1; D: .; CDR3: CASSQAGFNEQFF; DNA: TGTGCCAGCAGCCAAGCGGGGTTCAATGAGCAGTTCTTC
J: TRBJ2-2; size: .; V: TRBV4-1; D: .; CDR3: CASSRSGGPGSSGELFF; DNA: TGCGCCAGCAGCCGGAGTGGAGGCCCAGGCAGTTCCGGGGAGCTGTTTTTT
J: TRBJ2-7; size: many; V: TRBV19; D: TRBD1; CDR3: CASSPRDSSYEQYF; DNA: TGTGCCAGTAGTCCTCGGGACAGCTCCTACGAGCAGTACTTC
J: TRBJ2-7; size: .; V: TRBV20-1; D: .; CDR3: CSASGALAVAHEQYF; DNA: TGCAGTGCTTCGGGGGCCCTAGCGGTTGCCCACGAGCAGTACTTC
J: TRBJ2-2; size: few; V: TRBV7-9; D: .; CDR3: CASSKGLGRGGWPNTGELFF; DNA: TGTGCCAGCAGCAAGGGTCTGGGCAGAGGAGGATGGCCGAACACCGGGGAGCTGTTTTTT
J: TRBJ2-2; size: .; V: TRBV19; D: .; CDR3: CASSFLTGELFF; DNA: TGTGCCAGTAGTTTCCTGACCGGGGAGCTGTTTTTT
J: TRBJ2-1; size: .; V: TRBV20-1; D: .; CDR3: CSASVFGTYNEQFF; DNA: TGCAGTGCGTCGGTCTTTGGCACCTACAATGAGCAGTTCTTC
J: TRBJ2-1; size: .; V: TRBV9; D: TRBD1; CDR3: CASSPWTGANEQFF; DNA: TGTGCCAGCAGCCCTTGGACAGGGGCCAATGAGCAGTTCTTC
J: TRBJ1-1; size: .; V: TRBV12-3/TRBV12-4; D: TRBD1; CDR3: CASRLTGVGTEAFF; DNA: TGTGCCAGCAGACTCACAGGGGTTGGGACTGAAGCTTTCTTT
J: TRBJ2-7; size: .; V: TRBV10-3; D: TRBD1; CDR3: CAISGDRSEQYF; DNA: TGTGCCATCAGTGGGGACAGATCCGAGCAGTACTTC
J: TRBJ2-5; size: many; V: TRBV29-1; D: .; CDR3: CSVDGTIETQYF; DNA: TGCAGCGTTGATGGGACAATTGAGACCCAGTACTTC
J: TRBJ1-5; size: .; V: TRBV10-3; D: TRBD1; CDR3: CAISGDRGQPQHF; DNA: TGTGCCATCAGCGGGGACAGAGGTCAGCCCCAGCATTTT
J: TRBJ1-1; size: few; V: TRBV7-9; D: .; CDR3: CASSFVDPEAFF; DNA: TGTGCCAGCAGCTTTGTTGATCCTGAAGCTTTCTTT
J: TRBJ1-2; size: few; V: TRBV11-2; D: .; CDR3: CASSPGGRSYGYTF; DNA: TGTGCCAGCAGCCCCGGGGGCCGGAGCTATGGCTACACCTTC
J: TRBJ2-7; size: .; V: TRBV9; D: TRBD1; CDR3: CASSAGTAEQYF; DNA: TGTGCCAGCAGCGCGGGGACAGCCGAGCAGTACTTC
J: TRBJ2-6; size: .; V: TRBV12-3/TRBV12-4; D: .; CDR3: CASSLQLGANVLTF; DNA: TGTGCCAGCAGTCTTCAGCTTGGGGCCAACGTCCTGACTTTC
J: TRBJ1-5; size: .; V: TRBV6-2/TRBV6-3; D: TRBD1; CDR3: CASSYSIAGTGAHQPQHF; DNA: TGTGCCAGCAGTTACTCGATCGCGGGGACAGGGGCTCATCAGCCCCAGCATTTT
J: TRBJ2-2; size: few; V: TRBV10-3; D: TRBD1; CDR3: CAIGDRTNTGELFF; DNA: TGTGCCATCGGGGACAGAACGAACACCGGGGAGCTGTTTTTT
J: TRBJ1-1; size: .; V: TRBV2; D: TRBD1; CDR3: CASSFGRGAFF; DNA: TGTGCCAGCTCTTTCGGCAGGGGGGCTTTCTTT
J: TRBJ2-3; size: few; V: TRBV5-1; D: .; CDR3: CASSEWADTQYF; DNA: TGCGCCAGCAGCGAGTGGGCAGATACGCAGTATTTT
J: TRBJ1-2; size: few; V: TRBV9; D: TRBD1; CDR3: CASSGFEGALGYTF; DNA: TGTGCCAGCAGCGGCTTTGAGGGGGCGCTTGGCTACACCTTC
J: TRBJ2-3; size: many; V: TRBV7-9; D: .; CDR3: CASTLGAVDTQYF; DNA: TGTGCCAGCACCCTTGGCGCGGTAGATACGCAGTATTTT
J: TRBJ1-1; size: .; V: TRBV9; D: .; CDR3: CASSVAGNTEAFF; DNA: TGTGCCAGCAGCGTAGCAGGTAACACTGAAGCTTTCTTT
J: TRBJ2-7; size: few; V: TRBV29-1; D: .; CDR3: CSVRRDASSYEQYF; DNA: TGCAGCGTTCGAAGGGACGCCTCCTCCTACGAGCAGTACTTC
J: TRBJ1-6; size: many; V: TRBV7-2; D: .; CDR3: CASSSSNSPLHF; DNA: TGTGCCAGCAGCTCGTCTAATTCACCCCTCCACTTT
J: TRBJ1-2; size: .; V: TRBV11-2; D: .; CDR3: CASSFDANYGYTF; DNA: TGTGCCAGCAGTTTTGACGCTAACTATGGCTACACCTTC
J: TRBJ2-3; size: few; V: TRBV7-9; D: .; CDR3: CASRTDSTDTQYF; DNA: TGTGCCAGCAGAACTGACAGCACAGATACGCAGTATTTT
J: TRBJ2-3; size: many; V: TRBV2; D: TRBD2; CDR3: CASSDGLAVGDTQYF; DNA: TGTGCCAGCAGTGATGGACTAGCGGTAGGAGATACGCAGTATTTT
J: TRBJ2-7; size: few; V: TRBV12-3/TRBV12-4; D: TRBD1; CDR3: CASSSYRDRGLEQYF; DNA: TGTGCCAGCAGTTCATACCGGGACAGGGGGCTTGAGCAGTACTTC
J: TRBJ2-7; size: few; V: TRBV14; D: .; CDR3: CASSQFSPSYEQYF; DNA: TGTGCCAGCAGCCAATTTTCCCCGTCCTACGAGCAGTACTTC
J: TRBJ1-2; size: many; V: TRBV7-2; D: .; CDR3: CASSLSPQDHYGYTF; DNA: TGTGCCAGCAGCCTCTCCCCACAGGACCACTATGGCTACACCTTC
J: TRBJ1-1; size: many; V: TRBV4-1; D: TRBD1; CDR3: CASRGQGAMPEAFF; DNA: TGCGCCAGCAGGGGCCAGGGGGCAATGCCTGAAGCTTTCTTT
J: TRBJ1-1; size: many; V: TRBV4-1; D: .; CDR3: CASSHTGRTEAFF; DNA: TGCGCCAGCAGCCATACAGGGAGGACTGAAGCTTTCTTT
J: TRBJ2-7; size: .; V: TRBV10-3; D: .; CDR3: CAVNRPGSYEQYF; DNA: TGTGCCGTCAACAGACCGGGATCCTACGAGCAGTACTTC
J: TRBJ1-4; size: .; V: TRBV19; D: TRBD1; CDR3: CASSPQGDEKLFF; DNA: TGTGCCAGTAGTCCCCAGGGGGATGAAAAACTGTTTTTT
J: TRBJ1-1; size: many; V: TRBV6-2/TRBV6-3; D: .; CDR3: CASSYDGRQNTEAFF; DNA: TGTGCCAGCAGTTACGACGGACGGCAGAACACTGAAGCTTTCTTT
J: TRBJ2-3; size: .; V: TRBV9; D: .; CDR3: CASSVDWGRYTDTQYF; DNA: TGTGCCAGCAGCGTAGATTGGGGCCGCTACACAGATACGCAGTATTTT
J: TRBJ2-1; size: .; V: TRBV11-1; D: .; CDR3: CASSLGTEQFF; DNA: TGTGCCAGCAGCTTAGGCACTGAGCAGTTCTTC
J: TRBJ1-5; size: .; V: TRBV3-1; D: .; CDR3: CASSHGNNQPQHF; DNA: TGTGCCAGCAGCCACGGAAACAATCAGCCCCAGCATTTT
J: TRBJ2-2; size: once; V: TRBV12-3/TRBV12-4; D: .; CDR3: CASSFGGAWAGELFF; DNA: TGTGCCAGCAGTTTCGGAGGGGCTTGGGCCGGGGAGCTGTTTTTT